This TCR beta chain came from a study of OX40 agonist ivuxolimab in advanced cancers. Here immunoSEQ multiplex PCR was the method, and the copy in TCRdb shows in-frame clones only, minus some. The sample has 50,000 to 65,000 clones, about 89% seen once. General study points: Partial responders at 0.1-3.0 mg/kg had among the lowest clonal expansion. Clonal expansion was seen in CD4+ and CD8+ blood T cells by week 6 at 0.1 to 3.0 mg/kg. A proportion of nonresponders additionally exhibited low normalized T-cell clonal expansion.

Notes on this clone: The antigen is undetermined.

Sequenced here: CD4+ or CD8+ T cells sorted from blood, sampled in a trial of the OX40 agonist ivuxolimab. This sequence originates from an adult with an advanced solid tumor such as melanoma, head and neck, liver or kidney cancer.

The CDR3 nucleotides are TGTGCCCGATCTCGAGGGGTTAACTATGGCTACACCTTC. It translates to CARSRGVNYGYTF. The chain uses TRBV30 and TRBJ1-2, with D possibly TRBD1 on 5 matching bases. The CDR3 loop spans 13 amino acids. Germline V CDR1 and CDR2: GTSNPN, SVGIG (reference sequence). Trimming cost V 8 bases and J 1 base, with 14 bases left between them.